These T cell receptor beta chains were read from a single sample in a study of human versus mouse CDR3 diversity and MHC coevolution. The method was immunoSEQ multiplex PCR; TCRdb's version includes in-frame clones alone and lacks a portion of them. The sample yields about 83,000 clones, 92% seen once. Sequencing was carried out using naive CD4+ T cells from blood. These receptors all stem from a person between 25 and 70 years old in good health. The CDR3 runs from the conserved cysteine through the conserved F or W. D genes are given only for firm matches. Clone size is shown for a subset of rows, as once, few, many or a class of expanded clone.

V	D	size	J	CDR3	DNA
TRBV5-1	TRBD2	.	TRBJ2-7	CASTAGTSGLEQYF	TGCGCCAGCACAGCCGGGACTAGCGGGCTCGAGCAGTACTTC
TRBV5-4	TRBD1	.	TRBJ2-3	CASSPDRRSTDTQYF	TGTGCCAGCAGCCCGGACAGGAGAAGCACAGATACGCAGTATTTT
TRBV5-1	TRBD2	.	TRBJ2-7	CASSYGGTSGFYEQYF	TGCGCCAGCAGCTACGGCGGGACTAGCGGGTTCTACGAGCAGTACTTC
TRBV2	TRBD1	.	TRBJ1-1	CASKTGTGSTEAFF	TGTGCCAGCAAAACCGGGACAGGGAGTACTGAAGCTTTCTTT
TRBV30	.	.	TRBJ1-2	CASDPGHLYGYTF	TGTGCCTCTGACCCGGGACACCTCTATGGCTACACCTTC
TRBV7-6	TRBD2	.	TRBJ2-1	CASSLNAGGVYNEQFF	TGTGCCAGCAGCTTAAATGCGGGAGGTGTCTACAATGAGCAGTTCTTC
TRBV5-4	TRBD1	few	TRBJ1-3	CASSSGDRGSGNTIYF	TGTGCCAGCAGCTCAGGAGACAGGGGCTCAGGAAACACCATATATTTT
TRBV4-1	TRBD2	once	TRBJ2-5	CASSQDRLAGGQETQYF	TGCGCCAGCAGCCAAGATAGACTAGCGGGGGGGCAAGAGACCCAGTACTTC
TRBV19	.	.	TRBJ1-5	CASSIDRDQPQHF	TGTGCCAGTAGTATAGACAGGGATCAGCCCCAGCATTTT
TRBV20-1	TRBD2	.	TRBJ2-5	CSAIAGETQYF	TGCAGTGCAATAGCGGGAGAGACCCAGTACTTC
TRBV6-5	TRBD2	.	TRBJ2-1	CASSYSLAGGINEQFF	TGTGCCAGCAGTTACTCCTTAGCGGGGGGGATCAATGAGCAGTTCTTC
TRBV30	TRBD2	.	TRBJ2-5	CAWITGLAPKTQYF	TGTGCCTGGATTACAGGACTAGCCCCAAAGACCCAGTACTTC
TRBV28	.	.	TRBJ1-2	CAILSLGGNYGYTF	TGTGCCATCCTGTCGCTAGGGGGAAACTATGGCTACACCTTC
TRBV10-3	.	.	TRBJ1-1	CAIRAGERNTEAFF	TGTGCCATCAGGGCAGGGGAGAGGAACACTGAAGCTTTCTTT
TRBV30	.	.	TRBJ1-6	CAWNVRGLSNSPLHF	TGTGCCTGGAATGTTAGGGGGTTAAGTAATTCACCCCTCCACTTT
TRBV19	TRBD2	.	TRBJ2-1	CASSIDGGGGEQFF	TGTGCCAGTAGTATAGATGGCGGGGGGGGTGAGCAGTTCTTC
TRBV5-4	TRBD2	.	TRBJ2-7	CASSTGTSGGYEQYF	TGTGCCAGCAGCACCGGGACTAGCGGCGGCTACGAGCAGTACTTC
TRBV5-1	TRBD1	.	TRBJ1-1	CASSSTGTVNTEAFF	TGCGCCAGCAGCTCCACCGGGACAGTGAACACTGAAGCTTTCTTT
TRBV27	TRBD1	.	TRBJ1-5	CASSPDRGQNQPQHF	TGTGCCAGCAGCCCGGACAGGGGGCAAAATCAGCCCCAGCATTTT
TRBV29-1	.	.	TRBJ1-1	CSVQGKNTEAFF	TGCAGCGTTCAGGGGAAGAACACTGAAGCTTTCTTT
TRBV5-1	TRBD1	.	TRBJ1-1	CASSNTPGQGEAFF	TGCGCCAGCAGTAATACGCCGGGACAGGGGGAAGCTTTCTTT
TRBV6-5	TRBD2	once	TRBJ2-7	CASRPSAGVGEQYF	TGTGCCAGCAGACCCTCAGCGGGGGTAGGCGAGCAGTACTTC